These 7 T cell receptor beta chains share one sample of origin, sequenced in a study of Ad26.COV2.S vaccination and SARS-CoV-2 variants. TCRdb's copy holds only in-frame clones and misses some; the assay was immunoSEQ multiplex PCR. The repertoire holds about half a million clones, with about 88% as singletons. Treatment in this sample: 19 received Ad26.COV2.S at low or high dose, single or two shots; 5 received placebo; per-sample allocation not given. Sampling was performed 63 days after the first vaccine or placebo injection. Specimen: peripheral blood, collected in a trial of Ad26.COV2.S vaccine versus placebo. The receptors here all came from a person aged 18-65 years who received the Ad26.COV2.S COVID-19 vaccine or a placebo.

The V gene is TRBV4-1, the J gene TRBJ2-7, with D unresolved. V was trimmed by 1 base and J by 3 bases, leaving 10 bases between them. The CDR3 runs to 14 residues. CDR1 is MGHRA, CDR2 YSYEKL, per germline. CDR3 DNA sequence: TGCGCCAGCAGCCAAGTGGTCCTAAACTACGAGCAGTACTTC. Amino acids: CASSQVVLNYEQYF.

This clone was seen a single time. The sample carries other DNA sequences with the same CDR3. The CDR3 sequence: CASSDIQETQYF. CDR3 coding DNA: TGTGCCAGCTCGGACATCCAAGAGACCCAGTACTTC. This chain links TRBV6-5 with TRBJ2-5; tentative D call: TRBD1 (5 bases). V dropped 8 bases and J dropped 1 base, with 8 bases sitting between them. The CDR3 spans 12 residues. The germline CDR1 and CDR2 sequences are MNHEY and SVGAGI.

The genes are TRBV10-3 and TRBJ1-4, with D possibly TRBD1 on 5 matching bases. CDR3 length: 17 amino acids. CDR1 is ENHRY and CDR2 is SYGVKD in the germline V gene. V lost 4 bases and J 8 bases, leaving 23 bases between the germline ends. As DNA, the CDR3 is TGTGCCATCAGTGCGGTCTTGAATGGGGGGTCGAACGAAAAACTGTTTTTT. Protein: CAISAVLNGGSNEKLFF.

This clone was counted between two and nine times. The chain carries TRBV28 and TRBJ1-2; 9 bases agree with TRBD1. J was trimmed by 5 bases and V by 2 bases; bases with no gene match: 9. CDR3 size: 16 residues. Looked up from germline, CDR1 is MDHEN and CDR2 is SYDVKM. The CDR3 region is CASSLASNRGLYGYTF. CDR3 DNA: TGTGCCAGCAGTTTAGCCTCAAACAGGGGGCTATATGGCTACACCTTC.

V gene TRBV18 combines with J gene TRBJ1-5; 7 bases are shared with TRBD1. This CDR3 has 14 residues. The V gene end was trimmed by 5 bases and the J gene end by 4 bases; junction bases not matched to a gene: 5. From germline, CDR1 is KGHSH and CDR2 LQKENI. CDR3 protein: CASSTGTDNQPQHF. CDR3 nucleotide sequence: TGTGCCAGCTCAACCGGGACAGATAATCAGCCCCAGCATTTT.

Only one count was recorded for this clone. The V and J genes are TRBV12-3 or TRBV12-4 and TRBJ2-3, with D uncertain. V was shortened by 6 bases and J by 0 bases, with 7 bases between the two germline ends. The CDR3 consists of 13 residues. This chain's CDR3 is CASRPTSTDTQYF. The DNA for the CDR3 is TGTGCCAGCAGACCTACTAGCACAGATACGCAGTATTTT.

This rearrangement joins TRBV6-5 to TRBJ1-1; D might be TRBD1 (5 bases). V lost 2 bases, J lost 3 bases, and 7 bases lay in between. Germline V gene lookup returns CDR1 MNHEY and CDR2 SVGAGI. The CDR3 loop spans 13 amino acids. Here the CDR3 reads CASSYARDTEAFF. CDR3 bases: TGTGCCAGCAGTTACGCCAGGGACACTGAAGCTTTCTTT.